The next 17 T cell receptor beta chains were all read from a single sample in a study of T cell responses to AZD1222 COVID-19 vaccine (dated by TCRdb to about 2021). Read against the paper, the sample's time point label means: about 28 days (+/-7) after the second vaccine dose. Library preparation used the immunoSEQ multiplex PCR assay. TCRdb limited this immuneACCESS table to in-frame rearrangements with V and J called. A share of clones is missing; checked studies link under half to unresolved V genes, and the rest is unexplained. For this sample the table gives approximately 61,000 clones, of which around 80% were detected only once. The ten biggest clones cover approximately 26% of the sample. The sequencing used peripheral blood, collected 28 days after the second AZD1222 dose. The receptors here all came from an adult who received the AZD1222 COVID-19 vaccine.

The chain has TRBV25-1 and TRBJ2-3, with 13 positions matching TRBD2. CDR1 MGHDK and CDR2 SYGVNS come from the germline V gene. Trimming cost V 5 bases and J 1 base; bases outside gene matches: 3. There are 16 residues in the CDR3. In DNA, the CDR3 is TGTGCCAGCAGTCCGGGACTAGCGGGACGCACAGATACGCAGTATTTT. Its protein is CASSPGLAGRTDTQYF. The full variable domain, in which reference TRBV25-1 and TRBJ2-3 provide the parts outside the CDR3, is EADIYQTPRYLVIGTGKKITLECSQTMGHDKMYWYQQDPGMELHLIHYSYGVNSTEKGDLSSESTVSRIRTEHFPLTLESARPSHTSQYLCASSPGLAGRTDTQYFGPGTRLTVL.

The sample holds many counts of this clone. This chain links TRBV10-3 with TRBJ2-1, with D tentatively TRBD1 (5 bases). This CDR3 contains 16 residues. Trimming stripped 2 bases from V and 4 bases from J, with 15 bases between. Looked up from germline, CDR1 is ENHRY and CDR2 is SYGVKD. The CDR3 DNA sequence: TGTGCCATCAGTGAGCCACTTGGGGCAGGATACAATGAGCAGTTCTTC. Residues: CAISEPLGAGYNEQFF.

The chain links TRBV5-4 to TRBJ2-3; 13 nucleotides align to TRBD2. V gave up 4 bases and J gave up 5 bases; unmatched junction bases: 10. CDR3 size: 17 residues. Germline CDR1 and CDR2: SGHNT and YYREEE (reference sequence). CDR3 DNA: TGTGCCAGCAGCCGAGCGGGACTAGCGGGATGGGTAGATACGCAGTATTTT. This encodes CASSRAGLAGWVDTQYF. Combining the CDR3 with reference TRBV5-4 and TRBJ2-3 gives the whole variable domain ETGVTQSPTHLIKTRGQQVTLRCSSQSGHNTVSWYQQALGQGPQFIFQYYREEENGRGNFPPRFSGLQFPNYSSELNVNALELDDSALYLCASSRAGLAGWVDTQYFGPGTRLTVL.

The rearrangement joins TRBV18 to TRBJ2-1; no reliable D call. CDR3 length: 13 amino acids. V was clipped by 3 bases and J by 5 bases, with 8 bases between them. Germline V gives CDR1 KGHSH, CDR2 LQKENI. CDR3 in DNA: TGTGCCAGCTCACCGACTCGGAACAATGAGCAGTTCTTC. It is translated as CASSPTRNNEQFF.

The chain links TRBV5-1 to TRBJ2-2; possibly TRBD1 for D (5 bases). There are 15 residues in the CDR3. Germline assignment: CDR1 SGHRS and CDR2 YFSETQ. The germline V and J ends were trimmed by 2 bases and 0 bases, with 8 bases remaining between them. CDR3 residues: CASSLGRANTGELFF. CDR3 nucleotide sequence: TGCGCCAGCAGCTTAGGCAGGGCGAACACCGGGGAGCTGTTTTTT. Filled out from reference TRBV5-1 and TRBJ2-2, the complete variable domain reads KAGVTQTPRYLIKTRGQQVTLSCSPISGHRSVSWYQQTPGQGLQFLFEYFSETQRNKGNFPGRFSGRQFSNSRSEMNVSTLELGDSALYLCASSLGRANTGELFFGEGSRLTVL.

The chain employs TRBV18 and TRBJ1-5; D call uncertain. CDR3 length equals 15 residues. The germline V gene encodes CDR1 KGHSH and CDR2 LQKENI. Trimming removed 3 bases from V and 0 bases from J, with 9 bases in between. The CDR3 loop reads CASSPNSDSNQPQHF. The CDR3 DNA follows: TGTGCCAGCTCACCGAACAGCGATAGCAATCAGCCCCAGCATTTT.

V and J are TRBV29-1 and TRBJ2-3; D is uncertain. Germline V gene sequence: CDR1 SQVTM, CDR2 ANQGSEA. Trimming stripped 1 base from V and 4 bases from J, with 6 bases between. This CDR3 spans 12 amino acids. CDR3 in amino acids: CSVEALSDTQYF. CDR3 in DNA: TGCAGCGTTGAAGCCCTCTCAGATACGCAGTATTTT.

The chain combines TRBV2 with TRBJ1-3, with 8 bases fitting TRBD1. The germline gives CDR1 SNHLY, CDR2 FYNNEI. The CDR3 loop spans 14 amino acids. V was clipped by 4 bases and J by 4 bases; unmatched bases: 3. The CDR3 DNA sequence: TGTGCCAGCAGTGTGGACAGGGCGGGAAACACCATATATTTT. This sequence encodes CASSVDRAGNTIYF. The full variable domain, completed using reference TRBV2 and TRBJ1-3, is EPEVTQTPSHQVTQMGQEVILRCVPISNHLYFYWYRQILGQKVEFLVSFYNNEISEKSEIFDDQFSVERPDGSNFTLKIRSTKLEDSAMYFCASSVDRAGNTIYFGEGSWLTVV.

This sequence joins TRBV6-5 and TRBJ2-2; TRBD1 might be the D (6 bases). The CDR3 has 14 amino acids. V lost 6 bases to trimming and J lost 4 bases, with 12 bases between them. CDR1 MNHEY and CDR2 SVGAGI come from the germline V gene. The CDR3 spells CASRSLGGTGELFF. The CDR3 DNA is TGTGCCAGCAGATCTTTAGGGGGCACCGGGGAGCTGTTTTTT.

The chain has TRBV5-1 and TRBJ2-2; D is possibly TRBD2 (5 bases). V was clipped by 3 bases and J by 0 bases, with 15 bases between them. Per the germline V gene, CDR1 is SGHRS and CDR2 is YFSETQ. CDR3 length: 17 residues. CDR3 sequence reads: CASSWTFGLANTGELFF. In nucleotides, the CDR3 is TGCGCCAGCAGCTGGACCTTCGGACTGGCGAACACCGGGGAGCTGTTTTTT.

V and J are TRBV5-4 and TRBJ2-5; the D gene could be TRBD1 or TRBD2 (6 bases each). The germline V and J ends were trimmed by 4 bases and 1 base, with 17 bases remaining between them. This CDR3 comprises 16 residues. The V gene's germline CDR1 is SGHNT and CDR2 YYREEE (reference sequence). CDR3 bases: TGTGCCAGCAGCCCCGAGGGGGGTTCCGTCCAAGAGACCCAGTACTTC. This gives the protein CASSPEGGSVQETQYF.

This chain links TRBV6-4 with TRBJ1-1; tentative D call: TRBD1 (5 bases). Trimming removed 6 bases at V and 4 bases at J, with 15 bases between. The CDR3 contains 14 residues. In germline, CDR1 is MRHNA, CDR2 SNTAGT. CDR3: CASSLRGAGTEAFF. The CDR3 coding sequence is TGTGCCAGCAGCCTCCGCGGGGCGGGCACTGAAGCTTTCTTT.

The V and J genes are TRBV5-6 and TRBJ1-3; perhaps TRBD1 as D (5 bases). Looked up from germline, CDR1 is SGHDT and CDR2 is YYEEEE. V lost 3 bases, J lost 0 bases, and 16 bases lay in between. The CDR3 loop spans 17 amino acids. The CDR3 coding sequence is TGTGCCAGCAGCTACACCGGGACTGCCTACTCTGGAAACACCATATATTTT. This sequence encodes CASSYTGTAYSGNTIYF.

V gene TRBV28 combines with J gene TRBJ2-7; possibly TRBD1 for D (5 bases). The V gene lost 1 base and the J gene lost 5 bases, with 15 bases spanning the gap. Per germline, CDR1 MDHEN and CDR2 SYDVKM. The CDR3 has 15 amino acids. CDR3 amino acids: CASSLSGRESNEQYF. The CDR3, as DNA: TGTGCCAGCAGTTTATCGGGCAGGGAAAGTAACGAGCAGTACTTC.

The rearrangement links TRBV6-5 to TRBJ1-2; D call uncertain. Germline CDR1 and CDR2: MNHEY and SVGAGI. This CDR3 is 14 amino acids long. Trimming pared 7 bases from V and 7 bases from J, leaving 19 bases between. The DNA of the CDR3 is TGTGCCAGCACGCCCACCCCAGGCGCGGCTGGCTACACCTTC. It is translated as CASTPTPGAAGYTF.

The table lists this clone with a few counts. The gene calls are TRBV11-1 and TRBJ2-2; D unresolved. Looked up from germline, CDR1 is SGHAT and CDR2 is FQDESV (reference sequence). Trimming took off 3 bases at V and 0 bases at J, with 8 bases between the two ends. CDR3 length: 15 residues. DNA for the CDR3: TGTGCCAGCAGCTTTGGCGGCACGAACACCGGGGAGCTGTTTTTT. It translates to CASSFGGTNTGELFF.

The chain uses TRBV6-5 and TRBJ2-1; 11 nucleotides align to TRBD2. CDR1 and CDR2 from the germline V gene are MNHEY and SVGAGI. V gave up 6 bases and J gave up 9 bases; unmatched junction bases: 10. This CDR3 spans 15 amino acids. CDR3 coding DNA: TGTGCCAGCAGCCGAAGGGGACTAGCGGAGGGTGAGCAGTTCTTC. As protein: CASSRRGLAEGEQFF.